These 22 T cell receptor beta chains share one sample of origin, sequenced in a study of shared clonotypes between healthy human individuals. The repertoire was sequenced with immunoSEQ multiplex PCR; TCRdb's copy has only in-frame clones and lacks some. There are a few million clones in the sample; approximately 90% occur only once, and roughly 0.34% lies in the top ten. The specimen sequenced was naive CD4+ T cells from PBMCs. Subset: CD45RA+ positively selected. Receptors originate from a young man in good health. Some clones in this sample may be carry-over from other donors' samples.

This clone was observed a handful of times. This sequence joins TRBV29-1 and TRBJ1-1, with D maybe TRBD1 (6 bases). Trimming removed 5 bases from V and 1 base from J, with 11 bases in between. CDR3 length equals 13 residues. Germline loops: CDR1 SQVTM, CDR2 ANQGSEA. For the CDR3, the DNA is TGCAGCGTTTCCCGGACAGCGAACACTGAAGCTTTCTTT. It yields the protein CSVSRTANTEAFF.

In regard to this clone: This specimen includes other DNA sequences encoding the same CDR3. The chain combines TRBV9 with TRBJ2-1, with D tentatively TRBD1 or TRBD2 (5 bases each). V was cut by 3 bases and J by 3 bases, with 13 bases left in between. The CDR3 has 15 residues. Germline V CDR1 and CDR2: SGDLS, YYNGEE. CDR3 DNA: TGTGCCAGCAGCGCTTCCGGGACCAGCTACAATGAGCAGTTCTTC. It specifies CASSASGTSYNEQFF.

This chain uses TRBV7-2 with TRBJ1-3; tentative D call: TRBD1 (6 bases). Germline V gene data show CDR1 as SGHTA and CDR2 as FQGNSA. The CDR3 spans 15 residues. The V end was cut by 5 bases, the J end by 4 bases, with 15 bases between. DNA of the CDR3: TGTGCCAGCAGCCGGGACATCCCGGAAGGAAACACCATATATTTT. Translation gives CASSRDIPEGNTIYF.

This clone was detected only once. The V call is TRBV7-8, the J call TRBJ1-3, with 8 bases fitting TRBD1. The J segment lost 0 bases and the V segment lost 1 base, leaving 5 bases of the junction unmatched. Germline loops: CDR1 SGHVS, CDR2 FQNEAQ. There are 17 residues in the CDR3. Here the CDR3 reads CASSLGTGTSSGNTIYF. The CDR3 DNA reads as TGTGCCAGCAGCTTAGGGACAGGGACGAGCTCTGGAAACACCATATATTTT.

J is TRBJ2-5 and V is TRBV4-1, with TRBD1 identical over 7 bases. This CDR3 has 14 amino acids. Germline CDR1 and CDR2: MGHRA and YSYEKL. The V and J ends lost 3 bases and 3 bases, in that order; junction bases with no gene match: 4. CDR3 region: CASSQEGQEETQYF. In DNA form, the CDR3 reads TGCGCCAGCAGCCAGGAAGGACAGGAAGAGACCCAGTACTTC.

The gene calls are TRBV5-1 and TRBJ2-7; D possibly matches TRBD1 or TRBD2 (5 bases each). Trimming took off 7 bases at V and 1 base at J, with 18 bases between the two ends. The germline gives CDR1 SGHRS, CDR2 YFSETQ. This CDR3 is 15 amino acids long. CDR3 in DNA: TGCGCCAGCTTTACCGGGACGACTGCGTCCTACGAGCAGTACTTC. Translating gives CASFTGTTASYEQYF.

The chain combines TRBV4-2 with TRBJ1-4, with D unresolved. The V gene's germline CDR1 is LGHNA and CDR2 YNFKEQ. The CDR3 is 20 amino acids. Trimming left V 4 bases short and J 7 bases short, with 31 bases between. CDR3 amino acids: CASSPSKATKRRTHPEKLFF. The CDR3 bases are TGTGCCAGCAGCCCAAGCAAAGCCACGAAAAGGCGAACGCACCCTGAAAAACTGTTTTTT.

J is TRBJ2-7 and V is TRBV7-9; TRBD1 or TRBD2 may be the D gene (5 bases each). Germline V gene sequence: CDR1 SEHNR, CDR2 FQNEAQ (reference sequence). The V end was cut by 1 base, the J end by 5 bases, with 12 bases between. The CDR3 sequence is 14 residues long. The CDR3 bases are TGTGCCAGCAGCTTAGATCAGGGACGGAACGAGCAGTACTTC. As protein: CASSLDQGRNEQYF.

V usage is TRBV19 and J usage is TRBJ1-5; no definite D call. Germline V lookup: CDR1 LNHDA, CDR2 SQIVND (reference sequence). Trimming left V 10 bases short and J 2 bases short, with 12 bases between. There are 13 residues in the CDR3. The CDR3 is CATTTVGNQPQHF. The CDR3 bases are TGTGCCACCACTACAGTTGGCAATCAGCCCCAGCATTTT. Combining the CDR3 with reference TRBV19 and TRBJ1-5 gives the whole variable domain DGGITQSPKYLFRKEGQNVTLSCEQNLNHDAMYWYRQDPGQGLRLIYYSQIVNDFQKGDIAEGYSVSREKKESFPLTVTSAQKNPTAFYLCATTTVGNQPQHFGDGTRLSIL.

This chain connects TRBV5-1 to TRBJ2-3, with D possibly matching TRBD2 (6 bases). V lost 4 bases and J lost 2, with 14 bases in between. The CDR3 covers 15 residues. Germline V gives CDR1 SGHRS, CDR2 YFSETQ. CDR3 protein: CASSGGRTLTDTQYF. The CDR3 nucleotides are TGCGCCAGCAGCGGAGGGAGGACTCTCACAGATACGCAGTATTTT.

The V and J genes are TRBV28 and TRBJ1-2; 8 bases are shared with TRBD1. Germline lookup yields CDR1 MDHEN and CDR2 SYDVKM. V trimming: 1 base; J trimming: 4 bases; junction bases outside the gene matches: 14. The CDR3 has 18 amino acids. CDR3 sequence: CASSLLGQGAEGPYGYTF. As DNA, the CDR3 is TGTGCCAGCAGTTTATTGGGTCAGGGGGCGGAGGGGCCCTATGGCTACACCTTC.

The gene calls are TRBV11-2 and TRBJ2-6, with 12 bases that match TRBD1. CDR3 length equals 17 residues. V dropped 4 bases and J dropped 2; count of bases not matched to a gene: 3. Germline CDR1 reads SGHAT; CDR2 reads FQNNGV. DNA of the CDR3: TGTGCCAGCAGCTGGGGGACAGGGGGCGCTGGGGCCAACGTCCTGACTTTC. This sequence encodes CASSWGTGGAGANVLTF. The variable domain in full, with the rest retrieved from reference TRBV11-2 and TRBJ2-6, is EAGVAQSPRYKIIEKRQSVAFWCNPISGHATLYWYQQILGQGPKLLIQFQNNGVVDDSQLPKDRFSAERLKGVDSTLKIQPAKLEDSAVYLCASSWGTGGAGANVLTFGAGSRLTVL.

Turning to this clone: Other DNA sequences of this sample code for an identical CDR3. The CDR3 sequence is CASSPTQGAGQPQHF. In nucleotides, the CDR3 is TGTGCCAGCTCACCCACCCAGGGGGCGGGTCAGCCCCAGCATTTT. J is TRBJ1-5 and V is TRBV18; 8 nucleotides line up with TRBD1. The CDR3 runs to 15 residues. Germline-derived CDR1 and CDR2 are KGHSH and LQKENI. The V and J ends lost 3 bases and 6 bases, in that order; junction bases with no gene match: 7.

The CDR3 loop is CASSLSHPGQAGGNTIYF. Written as DNA, the CDR3 is TGTGCCAGCAGCCTCAGTCACCCGGGACAGGCTGGTGGAAACACCATATATTTT. The V and J genes are TRBV7-3 and TRBJ1-3, with 8 bases identical to TRBD1. CDR3 length: 18 amino acids. The V gene end was trimmed by 5 bases and the J gene end by 3 bases; junction bases not matched to a gene: 15. The germline V gene has CDR1 SGHTA and CDR2 FQGTGA.

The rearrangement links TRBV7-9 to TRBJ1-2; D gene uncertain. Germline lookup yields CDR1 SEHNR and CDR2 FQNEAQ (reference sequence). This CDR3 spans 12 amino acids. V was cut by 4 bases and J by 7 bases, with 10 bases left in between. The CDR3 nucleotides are TGTGCCAGCAGCTCGGGGAGCCGTGGCTACACCTTC. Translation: CASSSGSRGYTF.

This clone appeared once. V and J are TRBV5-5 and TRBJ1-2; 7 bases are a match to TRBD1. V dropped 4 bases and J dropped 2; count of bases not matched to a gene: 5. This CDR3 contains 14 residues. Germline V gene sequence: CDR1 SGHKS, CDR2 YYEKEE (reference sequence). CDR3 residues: CASSPWGQNYGYTF. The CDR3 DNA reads TGTGCCAGCAGCCCCTGGGGACAGAACTATGGCTACACCTTC.

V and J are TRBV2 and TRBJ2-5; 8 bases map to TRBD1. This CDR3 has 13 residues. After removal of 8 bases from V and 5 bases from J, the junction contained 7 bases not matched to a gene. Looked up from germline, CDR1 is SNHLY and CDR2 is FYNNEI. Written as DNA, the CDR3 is TGTGCCAGCGGGGCAGGGGGCCTGGAGACCCAGTACTTC. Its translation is CASGAGGLETQYF.

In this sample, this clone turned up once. CDR3 nucleotides: TGCGCCAGTAAACGCGTGGGGAGTTACGAGCAGTACTTC. Amino acids: CASKRVGSYEQYF. V gene TRBV5-1 combines with J gene TRBJ2-7, with a tentative D call TRBD2 (5 bases). The CDR3 is made up of 13 amino acids. The V gene lost 8 bases and the J gene lost 4 bases, with 16 bases spanning the gap. In germline, CDR1 is SGHRS, CDR2 YFSETQ. Looking up the rest from reference TRBV5-1 and TRBJ2-7 gives the full variable domain: KAGVTQTPRYLIKTRGQQVTLSCSPISGHRSVSWYQQTPGQGLQFLFEYFSETQRNKGNFPGRFSGRQFSNSRSEMNVSTLELGDSALYLCASKRVGSYEQYFGPGTRLTVT.

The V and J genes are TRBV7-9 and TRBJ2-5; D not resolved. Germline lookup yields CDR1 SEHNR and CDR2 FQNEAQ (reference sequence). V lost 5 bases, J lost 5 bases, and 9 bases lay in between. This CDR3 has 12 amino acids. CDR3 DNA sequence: TGTGCCAGCAGCGCATATGTGGAGACCCAGTACTTC. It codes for CASSAYVETQYF.

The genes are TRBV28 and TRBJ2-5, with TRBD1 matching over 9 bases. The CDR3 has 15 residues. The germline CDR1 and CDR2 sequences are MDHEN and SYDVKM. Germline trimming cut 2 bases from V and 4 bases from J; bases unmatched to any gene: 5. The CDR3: CASSLAGQGRETQYF. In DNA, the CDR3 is TGTGCCAGCAGTTTAGCGGGACAGGGTCGAGAGACCCAGTACTTC.

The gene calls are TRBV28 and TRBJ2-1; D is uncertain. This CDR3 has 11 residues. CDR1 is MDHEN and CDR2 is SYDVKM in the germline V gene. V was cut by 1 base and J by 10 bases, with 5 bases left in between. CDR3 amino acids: CASSLYQEQFF. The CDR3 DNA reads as TGTGCCAGCAGTTTATATCAGGAGCAGTTCTTC.

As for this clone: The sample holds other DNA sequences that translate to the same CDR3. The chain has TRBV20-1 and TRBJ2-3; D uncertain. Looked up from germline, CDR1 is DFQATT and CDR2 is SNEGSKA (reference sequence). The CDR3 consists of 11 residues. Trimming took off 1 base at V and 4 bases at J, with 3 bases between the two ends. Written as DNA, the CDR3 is TGCAGTGCTAGAGTCTCAGATACGCAGTATTTT. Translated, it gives CSARVSDTQYF.